This TCR beta chain was profiled in a study of T cell changes during pregnancy in multiple sclerosis. Generated by immunoSEQ multiplex PCR, the TCRdb table keeps only in-frame clones and is missing some. The sample shows about 70,000 clones, around 94% of them seen only once. Deletions cut 1 base from V and 8 bases from J, with 6 bases between. The CDR3 sequence is 11 residues long. Germline V gene lookup returns CDR1 DFQATT and CDR2 SNEGSKA (reference sequence). This rearrangement joins TRBV20-1 to TRBJ2-1; D not certain. Here the sequenced sample was peripheral blood, taken in the third trimester of pregnancy. This TCR was recovered from a female donor with multiple sclerosis, enrolled in a pregnancy study. The CDR3 DNA sequence: TGCAGTGCTAGAGGGGCCGATGAGCAGTTCTTC. Translated: CSARGADEQFF.